This TCR beta chain was identified during a study of control samples from healthy donors and cancer patients. Using immunoSEQ multiplex PCR, the repertoire was profiled, and TCRdb retains in-frame clones only, with some absent. Here the sample spans some 44,000 clones, 60% to 80% being singletons. V was pared by 1 base and J by 2 bases, with 8 bases of the junction left unmatched. Germline V CDR1 and CDR2: SGHAT, FQNNGV. The CDR3 spans 17 residues. This clone was detected only once. The sequencing input was formalin-fixed, paraffin-embedded tissue. The rearrangement joins TRBV11-2 to TRBJ1-2; TRBD1 aligns across 9 bases. The TCR was taken from a male donor with melanoma. The CDR3 DNA sequence: TGTGCCAGCAGCTTAGTTATCACAGGGGGCCGAAACTATGGCTACACCTTC. Protein: CASSLVITGGRNYGYTF.